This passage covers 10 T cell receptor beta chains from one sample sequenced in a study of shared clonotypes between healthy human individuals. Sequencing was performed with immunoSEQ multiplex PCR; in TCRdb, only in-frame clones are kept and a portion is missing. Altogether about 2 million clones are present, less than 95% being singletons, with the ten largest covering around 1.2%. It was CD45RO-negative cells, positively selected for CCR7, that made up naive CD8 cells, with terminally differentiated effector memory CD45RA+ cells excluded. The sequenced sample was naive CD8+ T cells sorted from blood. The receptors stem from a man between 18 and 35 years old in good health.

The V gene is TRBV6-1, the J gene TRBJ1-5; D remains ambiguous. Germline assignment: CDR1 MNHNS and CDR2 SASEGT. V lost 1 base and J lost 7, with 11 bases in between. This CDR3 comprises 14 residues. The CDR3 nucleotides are TGTGCCAGCAGTGAAGGTATTGGAGCCCAGCCCCAGCATTTT. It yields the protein CASSEGIGAQPQHF.

CDR3: CASSLLTPSGRDLETQYF. Here the CDR3 DNA reads TGTGCCAGCAGTTTATTAACCCCTAGTGGCAGGGACTTGGAGACCCAGTACTTC. The chain couples TRBV27 to TRBJ2-5; maybe TRBD2 (6 bases). The V gene lost 1 base and the J gene lost 5 bases, with 23 bases spanning the gap. This CDR3 has 18 residues. Germline loops: CDR1 MNHEY, CDR2 SMNVEV (reference sequence).

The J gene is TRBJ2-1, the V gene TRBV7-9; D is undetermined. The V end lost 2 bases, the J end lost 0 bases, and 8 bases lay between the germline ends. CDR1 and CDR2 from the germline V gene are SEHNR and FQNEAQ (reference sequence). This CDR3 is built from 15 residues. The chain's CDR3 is CASSLLPSSYNEQFF. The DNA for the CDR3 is TGTGCCAGCAGCTTACTGCCGAGCTCCTACAATGAGCAGTTCTTC. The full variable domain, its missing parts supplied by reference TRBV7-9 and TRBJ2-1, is DTGVSQNPRHKITKRGQNVTFRCDPISEHNRLYWYRQTLGQGPEFLTYFQNEAQLEKSRLLSDRFSAERPKGSFSTLEIQRTEQGDSAMYLCASSLLPSSYNEQFFGPGTRLTVL.

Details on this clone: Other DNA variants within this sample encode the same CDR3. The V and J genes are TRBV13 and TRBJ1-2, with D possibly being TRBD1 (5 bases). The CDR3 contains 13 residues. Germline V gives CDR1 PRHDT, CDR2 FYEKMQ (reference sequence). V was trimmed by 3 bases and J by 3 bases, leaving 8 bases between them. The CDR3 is CASSFDRDYGYTF. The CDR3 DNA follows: TGTGCCAGCAGCTTCGACAGAGACTATGGCTACACCTTC.

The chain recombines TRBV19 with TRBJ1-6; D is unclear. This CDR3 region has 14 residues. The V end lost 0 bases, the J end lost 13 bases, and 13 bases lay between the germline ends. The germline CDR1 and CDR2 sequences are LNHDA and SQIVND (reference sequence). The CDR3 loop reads CASSIDLEAFPLHF. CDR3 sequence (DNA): TGTGCCAGTAGTATAGATCTGGAGGCGTTCCCCCTCCACTTT.

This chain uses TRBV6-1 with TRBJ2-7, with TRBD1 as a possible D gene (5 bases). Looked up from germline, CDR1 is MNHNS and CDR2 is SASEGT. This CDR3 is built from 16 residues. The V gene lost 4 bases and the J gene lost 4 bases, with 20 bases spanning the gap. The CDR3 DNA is TGTGCCAGCAGTGGACCGCTCCAGGGTGCCGGGTACGAGCAGTACTTC. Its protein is CASSGPLQGAGYEQYF.

In DNA form, the CDR3 reads TGTGCCAGCAGAATCTGGAATTCACCCCTCCACTTT. It encodes CASRIWNSPLHF. This sequence joins TRBV13 and TRBJ1-6; D remains ambiguous. Germline assignment: CDR1 PRHDT and CDR2 FYEKMQ (reference sequence). Trimming took 6 bases from V and 7 from J, leaving 7 bases between them. The CDR3 is 12 amino acids.

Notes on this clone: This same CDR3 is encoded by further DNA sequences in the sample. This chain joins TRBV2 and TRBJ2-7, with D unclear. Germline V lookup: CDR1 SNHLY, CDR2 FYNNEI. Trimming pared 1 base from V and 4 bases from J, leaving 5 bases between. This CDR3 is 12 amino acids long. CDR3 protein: CASSEEPYEQYF. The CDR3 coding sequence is TGTGCCAGCAGTGAAGAACCGTACGAGCAGTACTTC.

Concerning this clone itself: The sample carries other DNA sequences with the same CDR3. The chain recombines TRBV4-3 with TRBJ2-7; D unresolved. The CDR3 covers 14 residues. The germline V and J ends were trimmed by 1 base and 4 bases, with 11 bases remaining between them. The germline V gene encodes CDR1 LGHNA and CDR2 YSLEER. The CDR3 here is CASSQGVQGYEQYF. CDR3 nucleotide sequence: TGCGCCAGCAGCCAAGGGGTACAAGGATACGAGCAGTACTTC.

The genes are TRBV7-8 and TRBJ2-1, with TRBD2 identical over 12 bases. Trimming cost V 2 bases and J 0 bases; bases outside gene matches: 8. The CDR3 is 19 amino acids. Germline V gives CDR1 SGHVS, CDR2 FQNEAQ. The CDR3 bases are TGTGCCAGCAGCTTAACGGGGACTAGCGGGCCGAGCTCCTACAATGAGCAGTTCTTC. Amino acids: CASSLTGTSGPSSYNEQFF.